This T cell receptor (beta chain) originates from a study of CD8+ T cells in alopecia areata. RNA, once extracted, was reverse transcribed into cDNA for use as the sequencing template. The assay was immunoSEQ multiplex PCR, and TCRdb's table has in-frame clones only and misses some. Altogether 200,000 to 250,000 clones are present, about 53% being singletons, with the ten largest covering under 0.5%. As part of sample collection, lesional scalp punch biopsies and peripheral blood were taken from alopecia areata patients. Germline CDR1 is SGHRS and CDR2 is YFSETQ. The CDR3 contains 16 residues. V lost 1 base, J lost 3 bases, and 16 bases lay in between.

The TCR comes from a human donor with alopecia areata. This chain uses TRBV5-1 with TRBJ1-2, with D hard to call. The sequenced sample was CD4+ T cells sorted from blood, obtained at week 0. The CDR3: CASSLLAQEGHYGYTF. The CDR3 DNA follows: TGCGCCAGCAGCTTGCTCGCGCAGGAAGGCCACTATGGCTACACCTTC.